This T cell receptor (beta chain) stems from a study of beta chain features in type 1 diabetes. The investigators reverse transcribed all of the isolated RNA, so they sequenced expressed TCRB transcripts. Sequenced by immunoSEQ multiplex PCR; TCRdb stores in-frame clones only, minus some. Among hundreds of thousands of clones, 30% were seen once, and the ten largest hold about 0.065%. The sequence derives from a man younger than 35 in good health. Sequenced sample: naive CD4+ T cells from blood.

The CDR3: CSPPLPGNSYEQYF. CDR3 bases: TGCAGCCCCCCCCTCCCAGGGAACTCCTACGAGCAGTACTTC. This chain connects TRBV29-1 to TRBJ2-7; D may be TRBD1 (5 bases). The V and J ends lost 8 bases and 0 bases respectively, with 17 bases between them. The CDR3 runs 14 residues. In germline, CDR1 is SQVTM, CDR2 ANQGSEA.